These T cell receptor beta chains were read from a single sample in a study of T cells in tuberculosis. The method was immunoSEQ multiplex PCR; TCRdb's version includes in-frame clones alone and lacks a portion of them. This table has approximately 30,000 clones, 97% appearing once. Sequences were obtained from PBMCs. The receptor source for this set is a donor aged 10 to 29 with latent tuberculosis or without tuberculosis infection. Both conserved end residues are part of each CDR3. Each record gives: J gene, D gene, clone size, V gene, CDR3 DNA, CDR3 protein. A D gene is named only where the DNA matches it firmly. Part of the rows lack a size; the others show once, few, many or a class for expanded clones.

j_call: TRBJ2-1; d_call: NA; clone_size: NA; v_call: TRBV6-5; cdr3_nt: TGTGCCAGCATTTCTCCTATGCAGTTCTTC; cdr3_aa: CASISPMQFF
j_call: TRBJ1-3; d_call: TRBD1; clone_size: NA; v_call: TRBV9; cdr3_nt: TGTGCCAGCAGCACGCGACAGGGGGACGGAAACACCATATATTTT; cdr3_aa: CASSTRQGDGNTIYF
j_call: TRBJ1-2; d_call: TRBD1; clone_size: NA; v_call: TRBV15; cdr3_nt: TGTGCCACCAGCAGAGATCTTATTACCGTAGGGGGCGACTATGGCTACACCTTC; cdr3_aa: CATSRDLITVGGDYGYTF
j_call: TRBJ2-7; d_call: TRBD2; clone_size: NA; v_call: TRBV6-1; cdr3_nt: TGTGCCAGCAGTGCCTGGACTAGCTCCTCCGAGCAGTACTTC; cdr3_aa: CASSAWTSSSEQYF
j_call: TRBJ1-5; d_call: TRBD1; clone_size: NA; v_call: TRBV2; cdr3_nt: TGTGCCAGCAGCCGGGACAGCCGGAATCAGCCCCAGCATTTT; cdr3_aa: CASSRDSRNQPQHF
j_call: TRBJ2-5; d_call: NA; clone_size: NA; v_call: TRBV9; cdr3_nt: TGTGCCAGCAGCGTAGCCCCGTACCAAGAGACCCAGTACTTC; cdr3_aa: CASSVAPYQETQYF
j_call: TRBJ1-1; d_call: TRBD1; clone_size: NA; v_call: TRBV9; cdr3_nt: TGTGCCAGCAGTCCCCCGGGACAGGGGGCGGTCGGCACTGAAGCTTTCTTT; cdr3_aa: CASSPPGQGAVGTEAFF
j_call: TRBJ1-2; d_call: NA; clone_size: NA; v_call: TRBV4-2; cdr3_nt: TGTGCCAGCAGCCTTCTTGAGGGAGCGGGGGATGGCTACACCTTC; cdr3_aa: CASSLLEGAGDGYTF
j_call: TRBJ2-5; d_call: TRBD1; clone_size: NA; v_call: TRBV5-6; cdr3_nt: TGTGCCAGCAGTAGAGACAGGGGTGAGACCCAGTACTTC; cdr3_aa: CASSRDRGETQYF
j_call: TRBJ1-1; d_call: TRBD1; clone_size: NA; v_call: TRBV5-1; cdr3_nt: TGCGCCAGCAGTAGGGACAGGGCCCGGAGTGCAGCTTTCTTT; cdr3_aa: CASSRDRARSAAFF
j_call: TRBJ2-1; d_call: TRBD2; clone_size: NA; v_call: TRBV2; cdr3_nt: TGTGCCAGCATTCTTTACCCTAGCGGGGACAATGAGCAGTTCTTC; cdr3_aa: CASILYPSGDNEQFF
j_call: TRBJ2-3; d_call: NA; clone_size: NA; v_call: TRBV5-1; cdr3_nt: TGCGCCAGCAGCTCGGGATTCAAGGATACGCAGTATTTT; cdr3_aa: CASSSGFKDTQYF
j_call: TRBJ2-1; d_call: NA; clone_size: NA; v_call: TRBV2; cdr3_nt: TGTGCCAGCATCGAAAGTGAATATCCCCGCGATCGGGATGAGCAGTTCTTC; cdr3_aa: CASIESEYPRDRDEQFF
j_call: TRBJ1-1; d_call: TRBD1; clone_size: NA; v_call: TRBV2; cdr3_nt: TGTGCCAGCAGTTCCCTTAGGGACAGGGCGAAGTCTTTCTTT; cdr3_aa: CASSSLRDRAKSFF
j_call: TRBJ2-2; d_call: TRBD1; clone_size: NA; v_call: TRBV2; cdr3_nt: TGTGCCAGCAGTGGACAGGGTCCCACCGGGGAGCTGTTTTTT; cdr3_aa: CASSGQGPTGELFF
j_call: TRBJ2-5; d_call: NA; clone_size: NA; v_call: TRBV20-1; cdr3_nt: TGCAGTGCTAGTTATCAAGAGACCCAGTACTTC; cdr3_aa: CSASYQETQYF
j_call: TRBJ2-1; d_call: TRBD2; clone_size: few; v_call: TRBV6-1; cdr3_nt: TGTGCCAGCAGTGAAGCGGCGGGAGGGTACAATGAGCAGTTCTTC; cdr3_aa: CASSEAAGGYNEQFF
j_call: TRBJ2-7; d_call: NA; clone_size: once; v_call: TRBV5-1; cdr3_nt: TGCGCCAGCAGCTTAGACACGGTGGTCTACGAGCAGTACTTC; cdr3_aa: CASSLDTVVYEQYF
j_call: TRBJ1-1; d_call: TRBD1; clone_size: NA; v_call: TRBV28; cdr3_nt: TGTGCCAGCAGTTTAACAGGGGGGCGGTTCAGGACTGAAGCTTTCTTT; cdr3_aa: CASSLTGGRFRTEAFF
j_call: TRBJ2-1; d_call: TRBD1; clone_size: NA; v_call: TRBV4-1; cdr3_nt: TGCGCCAGCAGCGGCCGGGACAGGGGGACGAAGGGTGAGCAGTTCTTC; cdr3_aa: CASSGRDRGTKGEQFF
j_call: TRBJ2-1; d_call: TRBD2; clone_size: NA; v_call: TRBV18; cdr3_nt: TGTGCCAGCTCACCTGGGACTAGCGATAGGGATGAGCAGTTCTTC; cdr3_aa: CASSPGTSDRDEQFF
j_call: TRBJ2-3; d_call: TRBD1; clone_size: NA; v_call: TRBV6-1; cdr3_nt: TGTGCCAGCAGGGAAAGACAGGGGACTAGCACAGATACGCAGTATTTT; cdr3_aa: CASRERQGTSTDTQYF
j_call: TRBJ2-1; d_call: TRBD1; clone_size: NA; v_call: TRBV5-1; cdr3_nt: TGCGCCAGCAGCGCGGGACAGGCATACAATGAGCAGTTCTTC; cdr3_aa: CASSAGQAYNEQFF
j_call: TRBJ2-7; d_call: TRBD1; clone_size: NA; v_call: TRBV6-1; cdr3_nt: TGTGCCAGCAGTAAGGACAGGGGGTACTACGAGCAGTACTTC; cdr3_aa: CASSKDRGYYEQYF
j_call: TRBJ2-1; d_call: TRBD2; clone_size: NA; v_call: TRBV9; cdr3_nt: TGTGCCAGCAGCGACCCCACTAGCGGGAGGGTGGATGAGCAGTTCTTC; cdr3_aa: CASSDPTSGRVDEQFF
j_call: TRBJ2-7; d_call: NA; clone_size: NA; v_call: TRBV15; cdr3_nt: TGTGCCACCAGCAGGCTCACAAGATCCTTCTACGAGCAGTACTTC; cdr3_aa: CATSRLTRSFYEQYF
j_call: TRBJ1-4; d_call: NA; clone_size: NA; v_call: TRBV6-6; cdr3_nt: TGTGCCAGCAGTTACTTCGAATCGGATGAAAAACTGTTTTTT; cdr3_aa: CASSYFESDEKLFF
j_call: TRBJ1-5; d_call: TRBD1; clone_size: NA; v_call: TRBV28; cdr3_nt: TGTGCCAGCGGGCGGGTTACAGGGGGTAGGCAGCCCCAGCATTTT; cdr3_aa: CASGRVTGGRQPQHF